The source of this TCR beta chain is a study of CD8+ T cells in alopecia areata. This clone has just a few counts. Its antigen is currently unknown. The study team obtained lesional scalp punch biopsies and peripheral blood from alopecia areata patients. RNA was extracted and reverse transcribed into cDNA as the sequencing template. Libraries were prepared by immunoSEQ multiplex PCR; TCRdb keeps only in-frame clonotypes and omits some of them. The repertoire holds tens of thousands of clones, around 62% seen once, with over 15% in the top ten. The V and J ends lost 1 base and 9 bases, in that order; junction bases with no gene match: 7. Germline V gene lookup returns CDR1 SGHRS and CDR2 YFSETQ. CDR3 size: 14 residues. Notes on the study in general: Clonality was higher in lesional than normal scalp, especially in alopecia totalis/universalis.

This receptor was taken from a human donor with alopecia areata. The specimen sequenced was NKG2D-high CD8+ T cells sorted from blood. This chain uses TRBV5-1 with TRBJ2-1, with 7 positions matching TRBD2. This CDR3 is CASSLFAGDGEQFF. In DNA form, the CDR3 reads TGCGCCAGCAGCTTGTTCGCGGGGGATGGTGAGCAGTTCTTC. Full variable domain (remainder filled in from reference TRBV5-1 and TRBJ2-1): KAGVTQTPRYLIKTRGQQVTLSCSPISGHRSVSWYQQTPGQGLQFLFEYFSETQRNKGNFPGRFSGRQFSNSRSEMNVSTLELGDSALYLCASSLFAGDGEQFFGPGTRLTVL.